The source of this T cell receptor (beta chain) is a study of cytomegalovirus exposure and HLA in healthy donors. The CDR3 extends over 16 amino acids. V was cut by 5 bases and J by 2 bases, with 16 bases left in between. Germline CDR1 MDHEN, CDR2 SYDVKM. This clone was recorded once. In the PCR, 60 Vbeta and 13 Jbeta primers were used. Using immunoSEQ multiplex PCR, the repertoire was profiled, and TCRdb retains in-frame clones only, with some absent. The sample lists more than 85,000 clones, less than 85% seen once, with about 7.5% in the top ten. The sequence derives from a man aged 40-49 years in good health and CMV-seropositive. Sequencing was performed on PBMCs. The chain couples TRBV28 to TRBJ2-1, with a possible D match to TRBD1 (5 bases). CDR3 in DNA: TGTGCCAGCAGTCCGCTGGGGCAGGGTCCCTACAATGAGCAGTTCTTC. Translating it yields CASSPLGQGPYNEQFF. Full variable domain (rest looked up from reference TRBV28 and TRBJ2-1): DVKVTQSSRYLVKRTGEKVFLECVQDMDHENMFWYRQDPGLGLRLIYFSYDVKMKEKGDIPEGYSVSREKKERFSLILESASTNQTSMYLCASSPLGQGPYNEQFFGPGTRLTVL.